The TCR beta chain under discussion was sequenced for a study of monozygotic twins with inflammatory bowel disease. Study-wide points: Healthy twins shared more clonotypes with others than IBD patients, most markedly active ones. Cells of different T cell subtypes could not be told apart.

Template switching added UMIs carrying a 6-nucleotide sample barcode. TCRdb re-called the 5' RACE reads and gives one entry per CDR3 protein, without DNA. This sample contains 330,000 or so distinct CDR3 sequences. To note about this clonotype: The antigen is unknown.

Material: blood. The clonotype comes from a human donor with ulcerative colitis or Crohn's disease, or a healthy co-twin of an affected twin (not recorded which).

This CDR3 reads CASSPQPFTVNTEAFF. The chain carries TRBV18 and TRBJ1-1. The CDR3 has 16 amino acids. Germline V gene lookup returns CDR1 KGHSH and CDR2 LQKENI.